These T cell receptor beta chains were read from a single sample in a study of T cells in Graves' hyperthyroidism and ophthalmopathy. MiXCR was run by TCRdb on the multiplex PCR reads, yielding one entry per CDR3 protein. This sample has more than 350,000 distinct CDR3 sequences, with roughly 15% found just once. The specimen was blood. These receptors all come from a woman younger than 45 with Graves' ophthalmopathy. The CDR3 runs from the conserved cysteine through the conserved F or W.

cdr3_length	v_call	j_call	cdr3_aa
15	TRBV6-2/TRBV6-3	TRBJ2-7	CAIGTGGGIAYEQYF
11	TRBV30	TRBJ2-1	CAWSALNEQFF
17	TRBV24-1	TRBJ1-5	CATSDPGQGTGNQPQHF
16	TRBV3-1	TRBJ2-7	CASTRRTSGGSYEQYF
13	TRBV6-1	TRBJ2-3	CASSETSGDTQYF
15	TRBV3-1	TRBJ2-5	CASSQTGLGGETQYF
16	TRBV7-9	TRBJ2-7	CASSTGTSGGAGEQYF
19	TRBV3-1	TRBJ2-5	CASSQDPPAGGSKQETQYF
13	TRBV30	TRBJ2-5	CAWSVWGEETQYF
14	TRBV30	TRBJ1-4	CAWTGDSTNEKLFF
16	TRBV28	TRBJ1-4	CASSLYPRGRDEKLFF
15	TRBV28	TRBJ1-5	CASRTGTGINQPQHF
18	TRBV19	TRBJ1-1	CASTHSRGDWSGYTEAFF
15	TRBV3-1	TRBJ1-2	CASSQSGGAGRSYTF
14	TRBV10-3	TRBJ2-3	CAISGTFSTDTQYF
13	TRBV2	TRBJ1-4	CASSDRHNEKLFF
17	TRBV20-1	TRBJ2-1	CSARDPGGRGVSNEQFF
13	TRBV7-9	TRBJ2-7	CASSGRGAYEQYF
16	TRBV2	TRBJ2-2	CASRRTSGGSPGELFF
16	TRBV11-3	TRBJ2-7	CASSQGGPAGGDEQYF
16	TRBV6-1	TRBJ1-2	CASSEFWTGDNGGYTF
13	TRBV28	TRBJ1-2	CASSSGTYYGYTF
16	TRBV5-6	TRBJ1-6	CASSPDRGSRNSPLHF
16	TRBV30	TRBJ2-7	CAWTLRDTFQTYEQYF
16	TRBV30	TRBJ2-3	CACDGLAGVRTDTQYF
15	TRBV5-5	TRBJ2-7	CASSSMTGATYEQYF
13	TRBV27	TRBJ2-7	CASSLLGTNEQYF
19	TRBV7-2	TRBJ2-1	CASSHTARGSGSSYNEQFF
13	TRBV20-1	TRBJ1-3	CSASDISGNTIYF
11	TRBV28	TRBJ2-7	CASSLGSEQYF
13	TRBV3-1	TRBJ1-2	CASSQATNYGYTF
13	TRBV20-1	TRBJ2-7	CSASSRVGYEQYF
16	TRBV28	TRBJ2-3	CASSLGSPGYTDTQYF
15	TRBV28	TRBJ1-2	CASSSSEGGWYGYTF
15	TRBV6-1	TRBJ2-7	CASRARGQGFYEQYF
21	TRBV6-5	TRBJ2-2	CASSYEPVQRGGRPNTGELFF
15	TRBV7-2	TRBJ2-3	CASSLSVAGADTQYF
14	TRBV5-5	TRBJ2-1	CASSLVGRSNEQFF
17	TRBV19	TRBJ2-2	CASSWRWTDQYTGELFF
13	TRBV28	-	CASSPTWAYEQFF
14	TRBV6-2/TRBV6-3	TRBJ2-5	CASRVRGASETQYF
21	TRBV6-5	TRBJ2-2	CASSYSIRRPSGGQNTGELFF
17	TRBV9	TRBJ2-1	CASGRNLGQNSYNEQFF
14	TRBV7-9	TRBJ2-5	CASSSGTSQETQYF
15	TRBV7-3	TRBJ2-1	CASRKTSGSYNEQFF
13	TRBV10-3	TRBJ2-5	CAISSGTPGGEYF
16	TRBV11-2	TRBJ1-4	CASSLEFGSEQEKLFF
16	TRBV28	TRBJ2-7	CASSPNPGQVLYEQYF